The source of this TCR beta chain is a study of control samples from healthy donors and cancer patients. TCRdb keeps only in-frame clones here, not all; method: immunoSEQ multiplex PCR. The sample consists of about 160,000 clones, about 94% of them appearing once. Trimming pared 8 bases from V and 3 bases from J, leaving 12 bases between. The CDR3 has 13 residues. The germline gives CDR1 LGHNA, CDR2 YSLEER. The TCR originated in a man in his fifties or sixties with colorectal cancer. The material sequenced was PBMCs. This chain links TRBV4-3 with TRBJ2-3; the D is unclear. The CDR3 reads CASSQLVTDTQYF. The CDR3 nucleotides are TGCGCCAGCTCTCAGTTGGTTACAGATACGCAGTATTTT.